Following are 13 T cell receptor beta chains from one sample sequenced in a study of beta chain features in type 1 diabetes. Study-wide findings and caveats: When Type 1 diabetes patients were examined, their TCRB CDR3s proved moderately but significantly shorter in all four CD4+ subsets.

Investigators reverse transcribed all isolated RNA, so they sequenced expressed TCRB transcripts. The method was immunoSEQ multiplex PCR; TCRdb's version includes in-frame clones alone and lacks a portion of them. Among 600,000 to 700,000 clones listed, over 10% were seen once. Their target antigens are unknown. Sequencing input: naive CD4+ T cells from blood. Receptors originate from a man between 18 and 29 years old with type 1 diabetes.

This clone came up a few times. The chain has TRBV30 and TRBJ1-4; the D gene is possibly TRBD1 (5 bases). The CDR3 is 14 residues long. Deletions cut 4 bases from V and 4 bases from J, with 13 bases between. Germline CDR1 is GTSNPN and CDR2 is SVGIG (reference sequence). CDR3 nucleotide sequence: TGTGCCTGGACCAAAGGGGTGCTTAATGAAAAACTGTTTTTT. This gives the protein CAWTKGVLNEKLFF. The full variable domain, its missing parts supplied by reference TRBV30 and TRBJ1-4, is SQTIHQWPATLVQPVGSPLSLECTVEGTSNPNLYWYRQAAGRGLQLLFYSVGIGQISSEVPQNLSASRPQDRQFILSSKKLLLSDSGFYLCAWTKGVLNEKLFFGSGTQLSVL.

The genes are TRBV6-5 and TRBJ1-3; D might be TRBD1 (6 bases). The V and J ends lost 6 bases and 9 bases respectively, with 15 bases between them. Per the germline V gene, CDR1 is MNHEY and CDR2 is SVGAGI. This CDR3 region has 13 residues. Here the CDR3 reads CASSLQGFGTIYF. The CDR3 nucleotides read TGTGCCAGCAGCCTACAGGGTTTCGGCACCATATATTTT.

This clone has a handful of counts. Other nucleotide sequences in the sample specify the same CDR3. This chain links TRBV19 with TRBJ2-7; D is uncertain. Germline V gene lookup returns CDR1 LNHDA and CDR2 SQIVND (reference sequence). This CDR3 contains 13 residues. V lost 3 bases and J lost 0, with 6 bases in between. CDR3 in DNA: TGTGCCAGTAGTATTGGCCCCTCCTACGAGCAGTACTTC. It yields the protein CASSIGPSYEQYF.

The V call is TRBV28, the J call TRBJ1-4; no firm D call. Trimming stripped 1 base from V and 0 bases from J, with 6 bases between. Germline V lookup: CDR1 MDHEN, CDR2 SYDVKM. This CDR3 comprises 15 residues. The CDR3 loop reads CASSLLGSTNEKLFF. In DNA form, the CDR3 reads TGTGCCAGCAGTTTATTGGGGTCAACTAATGAAAAACTGTTTTTT.

V is TRBV4-2 and J is TRBJ2-3; 7 bases map to TRBD2. Trimming took 0 bases from V and 2 from J; bases not matched to a gene: 8. There are 17 residues in the CDR3. The germline CDR1 and CDR2 sequences are LGHNA and YNFKEQ. Written as DNA, the CDR3 is TGTGCCAGCAGCCAAGAAGGAGCGGGGATCCCCACAGATACGCAGTATTTT. It translates to CASSQEGAGIPTDTQYF.

V is TRBV9 and J is TRBJ2-1; 9 bases match TRBD2. Germline V gene data show CDR1 as SGDLS and CDR2 as YYNGEE. With 3 bases clipped from V and 4 bases from J, the junction kept 8 bases outside the gene matches. The CDR3 spans 16 residues. CDR3 in DNA: TGTGCCAGCAGCGAGGCCACCAGCGGGGGGTACAATGAGCAGTTCTTC. This codes for CASSEATSGGYNEQFF.

In regard to this clone: Other DNA sequences in this specimen translate into the identical CDR3. V is TRBV5-6 and J is TRBJ1-2; the D is unclear. Trimming left V 0 bases short and J 8 bases short, with 8 bases between. The CDR3 has 12 amino acids. CDR1 is SGHDT and CDR2 is YYEEEE in the germline V gene. CDR3 coding DNA: TGTGCCAGCAGCTTGGCGGCAGGCGGCTACACCTTC. Protein: CASSLAAGGYTF.

V gene TRBV2 combines with J gene TRBJ1-6; a weak D match, TRBD1 (6 bases). Per germline, CDR1 SNHLY and CDR2 FYNNEI. This CDR3 comprises 14 residues. The V end lost 1 base, the J end lost 8 bases, and 9 bases lay between the germline ends. The CDR3 spells CASSEGGGYSPLHF. The CDR3 DNA follows: TGTGCCAGCAGTGAAGGAGGGGGTTATTCACCCCTCCACTTT.

Notes on this clone: This sample includes further DNA sequences coding for the same CDR3. The V and J genes are TRBV30 and TRBJ1-5; D is ambiguous. Germline values: CDR1 GTSNPN, CDR2 SVGIG (reference sequence). Between the trimmed V and J ends, which lost 2 bases and 1 base, there was a span of 6 bases. The CDR3 runs 13 residues. CDR3 DNA sequence: TGTGCCTGGAGTAGGAACAGCAATCAGCCCCAGCATTTT. The encoded protein is CAWSRNSNQPQHF.

CDR3 sequence (DNA): TGTGCCTGGAGTAAGAACGGGGGGGCCACCGGGGAGCTGTTTTTT. It specifies CAWSKNGGATGELFF. V is TRBV30 and J is TRBJ2-2; TRBD2 agrees at 8 bases. With 2 bases clipped from V and 4 bases from J, the junction kept 6 bases outside the gene matches. Germline V gives CDR1 GTSNPN, CDR2 SVGIG (reference sequence). The CDR3 is made up of 15 amino acids.

Regarding this clone: Different DNA sequences within this sample yield the same CDR3. This chain links TRBV4-2 with TRBJ1-5; unclear D gene. This CDR3 has 12 amino acids. V was trimmed by 0 bases and J by 7 bases, leaving 4 bases between them. Germline CDR1 and CDR2: LGHNA and YNFKEQ. The CDR3, as DNA: TGTGCCAGCAGCCAAGAAGACCAGCCCCAGCATTTT. Encoded protein: CASSQEDQPQHF.

This clone was seen more than once but under ten times. This chain joins TRBV7-6 and TRBJ2-3; no clear D. The germline CDR1 and CDR2 sequences are SGHVS and FNYEAQ. This CDR3 is 13 amino acids long. The ends were cut back, 5 bases at V and 1 base at J, with 7 bases in the middle. The CDR3, as DNA: TGTGCCAGCAGCGTTGCTGGCACAGATACGCAGTATTTT. Translation: CASSVAGTDTQYF.

A word on this clone: Other nucleotide sequences in the sample specify the same CDR3. The chain combines TRBV9 with TRBJ2-7; no definite D call. The CDR3 spans 11 residues. The V end was cut by 0 bases, the J end by 6 bases, with 4 bases between. CDR1 is SGDLS and CDR2 is YYNGEE in the germline V gene. The CDR3 DNA sequence: TGTGCCAGCAGCGTAGGGGGCGAGCAGTACTTC. Encoded protein: CASSVGGEQYF.